Presented here are 7 T cell receptor beta chains from one specimen sequenced in a study of shared clonotypes between healthy human individuals (dated by TCRdb to about 2020). Library construction relied on the immunoSEQ multiplex PCR assay. The clones in this table, taken by TCRdb from immuneACCESS, are in-frame only. Not every clone is retained; where verified, under half of the shortfall comes from an unresolved V gene, and the cause of the rest is unknown. Here the sample has about 1.5 million clones; nearly 99% occur a single time. 0.4% to 0.55% of the sample is taken by the ten largest. Material for sequencing was naive CD4+ T cells sorted from blood. The cell subset or site label, as the study defines it: CD45RA+ positively selected. The receptors shown here come from a man under 40 in good health.

The CDR3 region is CASSVDRYNEQFF. DNA for the CDR3: TGTGCCAGCAGTGTTGACAGGTACAATGAGCAGTTCTTC. The chain combines TRBV6-4 with TRBJ2-1, with D possibly being TRBD1 (6 bases). The V end lost 4 bases, the J end lost 4 bases, and 8 bases lay between the germline ends. Germline V CDR1 and CDR2: MRHNA, SNTAGT. CDR3 length: 13 residues.

This clone was observed once. The gene calls are TRBV4-2 and TRBJ2-7; D is possibly TRBD2 (7 bases). The CDR3 consists of 14 residues. Trimming removed 1 base at V and 6 bases at J, with 13 bases between. Per the germline V gene, CDR1 is LGHNA and CDR2 is YNFKEQ. The CDR3 loop is CASSQGRGLSEQYF. The DNA for the CDR3 is TGTGCCAGCAGCCAAGGGCGGGGGCTCTCCGAGCAGTACTTC.

DNA of the CDR3: TGCGCCAGCAGCGGCGGGACAGTGGAAGAGACCCAGTACTTC. Protein sequence: CASSGGTVEETQYF. The V and J genes are TRBV5-1 and TRBJ2-5, with a tentative D call TRBD1 (7 bases). This CDR3 region has 14 residues. The ends were cut back, 4 bases at V and 3 bases at J, with 13 bases in the middle. Germline V gene data show CDR1 as SGHRS and CDR2 as YFSETQ. Variable domain in full (rest from reference TRBV5-1 and TRBJ2-5): KAGVTQTPRYLIKTRGQQVTLSCSPISGHRSVSWYQQTPGQGLQFLFEYFSETQRNKGNFPGRFSGRQFSNSRSEMNVSTLELGDSALYLCASSGGTVEETQYFGPGTRLLVL.

The V call is TRBV7-8, the J call TRBJ1-3; no clear D. This CDR3 has 13 amino acids. V lost 0 bases, J lost 2 bases, and 2 bases lay in between. The germline V gene encodes CDR1 SGHVS and CDR2 FQNEAQ. CDR3 sequence reads: CASSLATGNTIYF. The CDR3 DNA reads as TGTGCCAGCAGCTTAGCGACTGGAAACACCATATATTTT.

V is TRBV10-1 and J is TRBJ2-5; tentative D call: TRBD1 (6 bases). V was shortened by 5 bases and J by 5 bases, with 12 bases between the two germline ends. The CDR3 is made up of 13 amino acids. In germline, CDR1 is WNHNN, CDR2 SYGVQD (reference sequence). For the CDR3, the DNA is TGCGCCAGCAGTAAGACAGGCGGGGAGACCCAGTACTTC. Its protein is CASSKTGGETQYF.

The gene calls are TRBV10-3 and TRBJ2-2; 8 bases map to TRBD1. This CDR3 is built from 16 residues. Unmatched junction bases numbered 7, after V lost 0 bases and J lost 7 bases. The germline CDR1 and CDR2 sequences are ENHRY and SYGVKD. The CDR3 bases are TGTGCCATCAGTGAGTCGACGCAGGGGGCTGGCGGGGAGCTGTTTTTT. Protein: CAISESTQGAGGELFF.

The chain combines TRBV28 with TRBJ1-1; 9 positions match TRBD1. CDR3 length equals 15 residues. The ends lost 2 bases at V and 4 bases at J; junction bases unmatched: 5. The germline V gene has CDR1 MDHEN and CDR2 SYDVKM. CDR3 bases: TGTGCCAGCAGTTTAACAGGGGGCAAAAGCACTGAAGCTTTCTTT. This encodes CASSLTGGKSTEAFF.